Listed below are T cell receptor beta chains from one sample, sequenced in a study of T-cell reconstitution after alpha-beta-depleted transplantation in children. MiXCR, applied by TCRdb to the PCR reads, yields one record per CDR3 protein. The sample consists of about 980,000 distinct CDR3 sequences, around 30% of them appearing once. The sample consisted of PBMCs, mostly from graft donor cells, taken 360 days after TCRalphabeta/CD19-depleted stem cell transplant. The receptors were gathered from a boy younger than two who had a stem cell transplant for SCID, so the T cells may come from the graft donor. The CDR3 runs from the conserved cysteine through the conserved F or W.

TRBV29-1	TRBJ2-1	CSAAGQTGNPYNEQFF
TRBV4-1	TRBJ2-3	CASSQVLPGSTDTQYF
TRBV9	TRBJ2-2	CASSLYKQNTGELFF
TRBV9	TRBJ1-1	CASSVTQGNTEAFF
TRBV3-1	TRBJ2-3	CASSRYEGGATDTQYF
TRBV6-5	TRBJ2-7	CASSYEGPAMFAYEQYF
TRBV3-1	TRBJ2-5	CASSPSMQREGETQYF
TRBV6-5	TRBJ1-1	CASSLLAGKENEAFF
TRBV20-1	TRBJ2-1	CSARDRIRGGLDNEQFF
TRBV5-1	TRBJ2-2	CASSLSVAGYTGELFF
TRBV20-1	TRBJ2-7	CSARRGHHYEQYF
TRBV7-2	TRBJ2-1	CASSLAGRTHNEQFF
TRBV7-7	TRBJ2-5	CASSSLAGGPQETQYF
TRBV5-8	TRBJ2-1	CASSFGDRSYNEQFF
TRBV20-1	TRBJ2-3	CSARDRRLAVATDTQYF
TRBV7-9	TRBJ2-7	CASSPQGIIYEQYF
TRBV5-1	TRBJ2-5	CASRPPRQETQYF
TRBV5-1	TRBJ1-2	CASSVLQGANGYTF
TRBV5-1	TRBJ1-5	CASSEGGNQPQHF
TRBV7-8	TRBJ2-1	CASSLVPSGVSYNEQFF
TRBV5-1	TRBJ2-1	CASSMPRGGYYNEQFF
TRBV6-5	TRBJ2-3	CASGTGTDTQYF
TRBV5-1	TRBJ2-7	CASSLVSGQSSYEQYF
TRBV3-1	TRBJ2-3	CASSQDPLASSTDTQYF
TRBV30	TRBJ2-1	CAWSSGAGAYNEQFF
TRBV28	TRBJ2-3	CASSSQRGGGFGTDTQYF
TRBV5-1	TRBJ2-5	CASSLNPAGGETQYF
TRBV3-1	TRBJ1-5	CASSPRGGSNQPQHF
TRBV5-1	TRBJ2-1	CASSSILAGVVDEQFF
TRBV3-1	TRBJ2-1	CASSQDGGLVGYNEQFF
TRBV2	TRBJ2-3	CASSAALDTQYF
TRBV5-8	TRBJ1-5	CASSSRQLYSNQPQHF
TRBV18	TRBJ2-3	CASFRGGRSTDTQYF
TRBV10-3	TRBJ1-5	CAISERQGSSQPQHF
TRBV18	TRBJ2-7	CASSRGTLYEQYF
TRBV15	TRBJ2-7	CATSREVRYEQYF
TRBV20-1	TRBJ1-1	CSARWGAENTEAFF
TRBV7-9	TRBJ2-7	CASRPENGDEQYF
TRBV5-1	TRBJ1-1	CASSTQGSLNTEAFF